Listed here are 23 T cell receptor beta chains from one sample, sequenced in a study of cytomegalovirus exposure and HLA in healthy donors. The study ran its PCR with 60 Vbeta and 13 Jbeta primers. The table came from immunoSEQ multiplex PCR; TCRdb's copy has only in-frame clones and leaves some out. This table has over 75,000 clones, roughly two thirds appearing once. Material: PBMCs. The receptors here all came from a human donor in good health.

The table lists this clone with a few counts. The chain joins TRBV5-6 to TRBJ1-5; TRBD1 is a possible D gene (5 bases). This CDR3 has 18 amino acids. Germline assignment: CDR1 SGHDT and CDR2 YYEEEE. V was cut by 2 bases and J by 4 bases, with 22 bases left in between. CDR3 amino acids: CASSLMDNWGGYNQPQHF. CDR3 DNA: TGTGCCAGCAGCTTAATGGACAACTGGGGTGGGTATAATCAGCCCCAGCATTTT.

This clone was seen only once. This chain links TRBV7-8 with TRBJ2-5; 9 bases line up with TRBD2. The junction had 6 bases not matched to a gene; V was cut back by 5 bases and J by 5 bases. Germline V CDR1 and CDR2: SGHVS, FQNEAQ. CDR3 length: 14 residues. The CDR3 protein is CASSATSGPETQYF. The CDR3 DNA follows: TGTGCCAGCAGCGCGACTAGCGGCCCGGAGACCCAGTACTTC.

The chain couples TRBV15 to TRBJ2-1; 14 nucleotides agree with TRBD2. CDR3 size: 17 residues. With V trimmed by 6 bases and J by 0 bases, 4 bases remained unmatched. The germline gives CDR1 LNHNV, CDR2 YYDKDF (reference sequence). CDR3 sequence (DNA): TGTGCCACCAGAAGGACTAGCGGGGGGAACTCCTACAATGAGCAGTTCTTC. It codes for CATRRTSGGNSYNEQFF. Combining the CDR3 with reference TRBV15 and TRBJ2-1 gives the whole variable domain DAMVIQNPRYQVTQFGKPVTLSCSQTLNHNVMYWYQQKSSQAPKLLFHYYDKDFNNEADTPDNFQSRRPNTSFCFLDIRSPGLGDTAMYLCATRRTSGGNSYNEQFFGPGTRLTVL.

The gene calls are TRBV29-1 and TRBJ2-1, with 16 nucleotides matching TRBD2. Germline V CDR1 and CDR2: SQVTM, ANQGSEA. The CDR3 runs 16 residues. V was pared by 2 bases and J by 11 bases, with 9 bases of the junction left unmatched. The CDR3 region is CSVEIGTSGGASKQFF. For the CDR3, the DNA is TGCAGCGTTGAAATAGGGACTAGCGGGGGGGCCAGTAAGCAGTTCTTC.

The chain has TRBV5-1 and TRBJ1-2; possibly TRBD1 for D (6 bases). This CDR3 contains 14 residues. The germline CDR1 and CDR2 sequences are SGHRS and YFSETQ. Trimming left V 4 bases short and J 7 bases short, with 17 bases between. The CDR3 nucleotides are TGCGCCAGCAGCAACGAAAGGACAGCCGGTGGCTACACCTTC. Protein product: CASSNERTAGGYTF.

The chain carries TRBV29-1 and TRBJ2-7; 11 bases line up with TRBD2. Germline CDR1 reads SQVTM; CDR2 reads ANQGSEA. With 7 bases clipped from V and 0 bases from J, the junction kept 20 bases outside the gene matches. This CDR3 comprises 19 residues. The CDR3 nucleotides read TGCAGCGCCCAGACCTATAGCGGGCTAGCGGGGGGCTACTCCTACGAGCAGTACTTC. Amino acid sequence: CSAQTYSGLAGGYSYEQYF.

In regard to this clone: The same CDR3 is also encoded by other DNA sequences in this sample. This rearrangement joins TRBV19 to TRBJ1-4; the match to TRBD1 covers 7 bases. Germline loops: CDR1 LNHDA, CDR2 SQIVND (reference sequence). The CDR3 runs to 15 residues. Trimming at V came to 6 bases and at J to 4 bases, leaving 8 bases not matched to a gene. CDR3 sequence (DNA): TGTGCCAGTAGCTTAACCGGGACAGTTAATGAAAAACTGTTTTTT. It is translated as CASSLTGTVNEKLFF.

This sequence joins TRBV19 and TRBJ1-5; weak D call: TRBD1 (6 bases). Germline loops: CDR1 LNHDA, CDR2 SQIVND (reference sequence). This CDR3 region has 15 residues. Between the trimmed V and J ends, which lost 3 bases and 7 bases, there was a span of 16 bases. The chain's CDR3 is CASSMARGFGQPQHF. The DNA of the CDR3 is TGTGCCAGTAGTATGGCCAGGGGTTTCGGACAGCCCCAGCATTTT.

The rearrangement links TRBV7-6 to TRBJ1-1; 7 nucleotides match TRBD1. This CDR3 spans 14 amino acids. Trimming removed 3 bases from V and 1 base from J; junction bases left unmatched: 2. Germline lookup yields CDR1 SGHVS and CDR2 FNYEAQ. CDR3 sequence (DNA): TGTGCCAGCAGCTTGAGGACAGGGAACACTGAAGCTTTCTTT. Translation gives CASSLRTGNTEAFF.

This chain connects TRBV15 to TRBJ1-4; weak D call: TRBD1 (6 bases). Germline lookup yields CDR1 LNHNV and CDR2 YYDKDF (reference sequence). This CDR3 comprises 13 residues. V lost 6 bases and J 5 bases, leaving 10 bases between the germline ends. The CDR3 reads CATRRGLNEKLFF. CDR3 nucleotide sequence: TGTGCCACCAGAAGGGGGTTGAATGAAAAACTGTTTTTT.

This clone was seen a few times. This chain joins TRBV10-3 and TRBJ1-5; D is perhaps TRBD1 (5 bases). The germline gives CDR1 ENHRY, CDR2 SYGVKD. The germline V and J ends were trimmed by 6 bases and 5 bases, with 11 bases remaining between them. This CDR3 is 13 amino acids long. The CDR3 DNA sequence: TGTGCCATCAGCCTAGACAGTTATCAGCCCCAGCATTTT. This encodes CAISLDSYQPQHF.

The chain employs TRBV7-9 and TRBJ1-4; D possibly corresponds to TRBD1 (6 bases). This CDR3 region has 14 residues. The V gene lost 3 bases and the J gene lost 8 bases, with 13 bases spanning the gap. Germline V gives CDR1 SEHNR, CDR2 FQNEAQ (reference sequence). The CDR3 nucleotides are TGTGCCAGCAGCTTCCGACAGGAGGAGGAAAAACTGTTTTTT. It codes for CASSFRQEEEKLFF.

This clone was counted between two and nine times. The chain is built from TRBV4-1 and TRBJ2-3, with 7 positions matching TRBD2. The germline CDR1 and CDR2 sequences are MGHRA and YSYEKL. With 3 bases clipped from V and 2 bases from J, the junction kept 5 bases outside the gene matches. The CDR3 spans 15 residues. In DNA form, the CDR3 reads TGCGCCAGCAGCCAGACTAGCCTTTCCACAGATACGCAGTATTTT. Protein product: CASSQTSLSTDTQYF.

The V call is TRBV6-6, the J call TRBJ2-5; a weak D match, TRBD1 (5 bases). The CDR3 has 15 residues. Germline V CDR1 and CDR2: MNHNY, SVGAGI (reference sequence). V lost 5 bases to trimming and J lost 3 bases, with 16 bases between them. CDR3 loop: CASSVGITGEETQYF. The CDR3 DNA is TGTGCCAGCAGTGTTGGAATTACAGGAGAAGAGACCCAGTACTTC.

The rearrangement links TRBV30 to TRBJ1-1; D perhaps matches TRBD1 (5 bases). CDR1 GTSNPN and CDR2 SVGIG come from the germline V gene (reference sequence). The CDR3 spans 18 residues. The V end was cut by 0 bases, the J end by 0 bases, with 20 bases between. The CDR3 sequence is CAWSVMLVKGAMNTEAFF. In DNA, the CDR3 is TGTGCCTGGAGTGTAATGTTGGTGAAAGGGGCCATGAACACTGAAGCTTTCTTT.

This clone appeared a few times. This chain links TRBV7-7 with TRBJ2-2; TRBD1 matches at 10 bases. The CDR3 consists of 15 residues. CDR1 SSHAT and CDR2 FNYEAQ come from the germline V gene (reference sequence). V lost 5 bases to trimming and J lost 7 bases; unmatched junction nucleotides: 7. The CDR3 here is CASSPRTGGDGELFF. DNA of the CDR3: TGTGCCAGCAGCCCTCGGACAGGGGGGGACGGGGAGCTGTTTTTT.

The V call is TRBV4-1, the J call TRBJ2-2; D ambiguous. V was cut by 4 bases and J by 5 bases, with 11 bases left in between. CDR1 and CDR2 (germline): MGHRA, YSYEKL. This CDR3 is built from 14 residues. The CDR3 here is CASSPRVGTGELFF. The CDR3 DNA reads TGCGCCAGCAGCCCCCGAGTTGGTACCGGGGAGCTGTTTTTT.

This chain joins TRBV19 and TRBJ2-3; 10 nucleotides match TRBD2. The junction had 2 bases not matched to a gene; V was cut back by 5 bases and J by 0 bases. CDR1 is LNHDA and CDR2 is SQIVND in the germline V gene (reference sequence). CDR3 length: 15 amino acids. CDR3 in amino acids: CASSSSGGSTDTQYF. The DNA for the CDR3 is TGTGCCAGTAGTTCTAGCGGGGGTAGCACAGATACGCAGTATTTT.

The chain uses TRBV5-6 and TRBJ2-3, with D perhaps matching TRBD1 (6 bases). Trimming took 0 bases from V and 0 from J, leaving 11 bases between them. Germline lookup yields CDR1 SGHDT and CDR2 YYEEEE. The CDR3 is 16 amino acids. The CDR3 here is CASSLDTGPSTDTQYF. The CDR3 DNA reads TGTGCCAGCAGCTTGGATACAGGGCCTAGCACAGATACGCAGTATTTT. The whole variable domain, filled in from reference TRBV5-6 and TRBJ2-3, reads DAGVTQSPTHLIKTRGQQVTLRCSPKSGHDTVSWYQQALGQGPQFIFQYYEEEERQRGNFPDRFSGHQFPNYSSELNVNALLLGDSALYLCASSLDTGPSTDTQYFGPGTRLTVL.

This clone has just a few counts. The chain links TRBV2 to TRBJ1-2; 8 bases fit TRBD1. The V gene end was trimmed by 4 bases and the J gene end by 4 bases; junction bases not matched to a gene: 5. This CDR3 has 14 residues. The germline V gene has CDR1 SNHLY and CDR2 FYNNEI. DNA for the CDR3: TGTGCCAGCAGTGTCACGGGACAGGCCTATGGCTACACCTTC. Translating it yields CASSVTGQAYGYTF.

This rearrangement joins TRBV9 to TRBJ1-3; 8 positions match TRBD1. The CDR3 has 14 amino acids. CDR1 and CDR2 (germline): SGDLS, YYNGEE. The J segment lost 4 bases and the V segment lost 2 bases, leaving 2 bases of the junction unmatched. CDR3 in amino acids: CASSVQGAGNTIYF. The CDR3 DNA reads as TGTGCCAGCAGCGTTCAGGGGGCGGGAAACACCATATATTTT. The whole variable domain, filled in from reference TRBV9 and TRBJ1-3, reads DSGVTQTPKHLITATGQRVTLRCSPRSGDLSVYWYQQSLDQGLQFLIQYYNGEERAKGNILERFSAQQFPDLHSELNLSSLELGDSALYFCASSVQGAGNTIYFGEGSWLTVV.

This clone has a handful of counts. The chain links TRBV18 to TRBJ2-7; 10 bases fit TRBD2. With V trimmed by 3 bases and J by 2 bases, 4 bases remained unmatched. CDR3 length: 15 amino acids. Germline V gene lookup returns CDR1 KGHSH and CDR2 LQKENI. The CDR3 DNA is TGTGCCAGCTCACCTCCGGGACTAGCGACCTACGAGCAGTACTTC. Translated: CASSPPGLATYEQYF.

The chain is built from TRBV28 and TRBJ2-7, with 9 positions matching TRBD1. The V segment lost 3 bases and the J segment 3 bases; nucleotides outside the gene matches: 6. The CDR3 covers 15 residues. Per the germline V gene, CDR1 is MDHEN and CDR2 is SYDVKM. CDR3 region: CASSLAGDRDYEQYF. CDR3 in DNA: TGTGCCAGCAGTTTGGCGGGGGACAGGGACTACGAGCAGTACTTC.